The T cell receptor (beta chain) described here comes from a study of neurological immune-mediated disorders (dated by TCRdb to the late 2010s). In the study overall: The study compared peripheral blood TCR-beta repertoires of HTLV-I-associated myelopathy (HAM/TSP) patients, multiple sclerosis patients and healthy controls using UMI-based sequencing. To precisely calculate how much the frequency of each individual clone varied, libraries were sequenced in technical triplicate. Alongside PBMC samples, the set of about 97 TCR-beta libraries contained longitudinal samples, technical triplicates, and paired CD4+ and CD8+ T-cell subsets that had been sorted. The cohort comprised 68 subjects: about 14 HAM/TSP patients, 34 multiple sclerosis patients and approximately 20 healthy controls. Points the paper makes about the study in general: TCR clonal expansion was greatest in HAM/TSP patients and smallest in MS patients, who ranked below even healthy controls. No identical CDR3 amino acid sequences were found to be shared among expanded clones across subjects, suggesting that TCR-beta repertoires were private in all groups.

Concerning this clonotype itself: What this receptor recognizes is not known. The record has no base qualities; no much larger clone is one base away.

Trimmed from V: 5 bases; trimmed from J: 4 bases; junction bases lacking a gene match: 13. CDR1 and CDR2 were assigned from the germline V gene (reference sequence) as LNHDA and SQIVND. From the cysteine up to the phenylalanine, the CDR3 has a length of 17 residues. This entry keeps only the CDR3 DNA: 51 bases, framed from base 1. This sample's time point label indicates: technical triplicate 1. Libraries from unsorted PBMCs were made from 2 million PBMCs kept in RNAlater at -80 degrees C until RNA extraction. Peripheral blood was subjected to Ficoll-Hypaque density gradient centrifugation to isolate PBMCs, which were then cryopreserved in liquid nitrogen. cDNA was synthesized by template-switch 5'RACE using a primer carrying a 10-nucleotide random unique molecular identifier by which each TCR transcript was tagged. Each sequencing run produced over 200 million TCR-beta sequences covering 15-18 subjects. The RNeasy kit was used for extraction of total RNA. Using the KAPA Real-time Library Amplification kit, TCR-beta VDJ regions were amplified with primers for the TCR constant region and the 5'RACE anchor. Sample indexes and Illumina adaptors were added in a first PCR, and a second PCR then increased library yield. The roughly 650 bp TCR product was size-selected on a 2% E-gel SizeSelection system after Ampure bead purification. Library quality was checked on a Bioanalyzer, concentration was measured with Qubit, and libraries were quantified with the Kapa Library Quantification kit before pooling. An Illumina HiSeq 2500 was used to sequence the libraries paired-end at 2 x 150 bp. To increase sequence diversity, about 25-31% phiX was spiked into each library pool. The paper's processing steps were these. The quality-filtered reads were processed with the UMI-based MiGEC pipeline, whose error correction step removed more than 80% of the raw TCR sequences. VDJ genes were aligned to IMGT germline references, and each clonotype was defined by a unique CDR3 amino acid sequence together with V-J genes. VDJtools evaluated clonal expansion, Shannon diversity and CDR3 relatedness (CalcPairwiseDistances, ClusterSamples); CLCbio workbench built phylogenetic trees. Expanded clones were defined as having at least 8 unique UMIs, based on coefficient-of-variation modelling across technical triplicates. In TCRdb, the public reads were trimmed at Q25 with fastp and aligned with MiXCR, with productive beta chains retained. Each entry is one CDR3 protein sequence, shown with its most common DNA and genes. Clone size and V and J calls follow TCRdb, not the original study. Recorded for this sample are 30,000 to 40,000 distinct CDR3 sequences; over 8.5% of them occurred a single time. The ten largest account for nearly 4% of the sample.

The sequence was collected from a man between 60 and 75 years old with HTLV-1-associated myelopathy (HAM/TSP). Here the chain combines TRBV19 and TRBJ2-1, with TRBD1 identical over 8 junction bases. The sample taken for sequencing was PBMCs. The CDR3: CASSPLAGGAGYNEQFF. The nucleotide sequence is TGTGCCAGTAGTCCGCTTGCAGGGGGCGCAGGGTACAATGAGCAGTTCTTC.